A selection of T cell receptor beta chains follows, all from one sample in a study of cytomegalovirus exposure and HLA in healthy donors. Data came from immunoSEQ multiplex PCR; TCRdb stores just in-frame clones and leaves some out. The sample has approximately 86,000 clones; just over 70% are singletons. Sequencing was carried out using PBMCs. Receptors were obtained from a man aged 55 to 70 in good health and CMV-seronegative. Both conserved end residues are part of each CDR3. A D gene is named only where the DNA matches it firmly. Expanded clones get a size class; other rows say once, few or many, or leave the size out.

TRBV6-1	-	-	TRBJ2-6	TGTGCCACCCCAGGGGACCCTGGGGCCAACGTCCTGACTTTC	CATPGDPGANVLTF
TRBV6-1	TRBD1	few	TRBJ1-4	TGTGCCAGCAGTGACGGGGGACAGTCTAATGAAAAACTGTTTTTT	CASSDGGQSNEKLFF
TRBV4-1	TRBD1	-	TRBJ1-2	TGCGCCAGCAGCCACGCCCCGGGACAGCAGTATGGCTACACCTTC	CASSHAPGQQYGYTF
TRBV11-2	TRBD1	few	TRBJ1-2	TGTGCCAGCAGCACAGGGACAGGGAATGGCTACACCTTC	CASSTGTGNGYTF
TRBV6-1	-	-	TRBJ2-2	TGTGCCAGCAGTACCGAAGGGGTGACCGGGGAGCTGTTTTTT	CASSTEGVTGELFF
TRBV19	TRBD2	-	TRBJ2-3	TGTGCCAGTAGTACTTCCTGGGGGGGGGTAGGTCTTACGCAGTATTTT	CASSTSWGGVGLTQYF
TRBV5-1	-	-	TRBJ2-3	TGCGCCAGCAGCTTGTTTTCCCGACTAGTGGCAGATACGCAGTATTTT	CASSLFSRLVADTQYF
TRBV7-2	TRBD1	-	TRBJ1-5	TGTGCCAGCAGCTTAGTAGGGACAGGGATGAATCAGCCCCAGCATTTT	CASSLVGTGMNQPQHF
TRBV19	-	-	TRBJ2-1	TGTGCCAGTAGGACTAGTGGGAGCTACAATGAGCAGTTCTTC	CASRTSGSYNEQFF
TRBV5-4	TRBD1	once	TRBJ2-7	TGTGCCAGCAGCCCGGGACAGGGGGCCTATGGGGACGAGCAGTACTTC	CASSPGQGAYGDEQYF
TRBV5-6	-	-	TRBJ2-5	TGTGCCAGCAGCTTGAACGGACTAGAGACCCAGTACTTC	CASSLNGLETQYF
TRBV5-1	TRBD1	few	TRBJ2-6	TGCGCCAGCGCTATACAGGGGACTGGGGCCAACGTCCTGACTTTC	CASAIQGTGANVLTF
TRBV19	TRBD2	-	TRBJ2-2	TGTGCCAGTAGAGCGGGGGGGAACACCGGGGAGCTGTTTTTT	CASRAGGNTGELFF
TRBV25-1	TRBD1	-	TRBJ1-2	TGTGCCAGCAGTTCCAGGGGGCTATTCTATGGCTACACCTTC	CASSSRGLFYGYTF
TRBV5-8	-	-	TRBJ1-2	TGTGCCAGCAGCTTGGTGGGAGATAAATATGGCTACACCTTC	CASSLVGDKYGYTF
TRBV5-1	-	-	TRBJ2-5	TGCGCCAGCAGCTTCGGGGGAGAGGAGACCCAGTACTTC	CASSFGGEETQYF
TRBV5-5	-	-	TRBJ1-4	TGTGCCAGCAGCTTGTCATTGGGGACACCGGGGGAAAAACTGTTTTTT	CASSLSLGTPGEKLFF
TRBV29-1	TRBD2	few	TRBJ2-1	TGCAGCGTTGAAGGGACTAGCGTTGAGCAGTTCTTC	CSVEGTSVEQFF
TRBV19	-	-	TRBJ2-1	TGTGCCAGTAGTGACCCCAGGGTCCACAATGAGCAGTTCTTC	CASSDPRVHNEQFF
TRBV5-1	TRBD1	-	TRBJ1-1	TGCGCCAGCAGCCGTCAGGGGGGCACTGAAGCTTTCTTT	CASSRQGGTEAFF
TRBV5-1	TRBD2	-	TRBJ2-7	TGCGCCAGCAGCTTGGTTGGTAGCGGGGGACCTTTGGAGCAGTACTTC	CASSLVGSGGPLEQYF
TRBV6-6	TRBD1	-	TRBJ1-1	TGTGCCAGCAGTTACTACAAAGATGCAGGGGGCACTGAAGCTTTCTTT	CASSYYKDAGGTEAFF
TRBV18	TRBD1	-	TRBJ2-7	TGTGCCAGCTCACTATCCGGGACAGGGGGCTACGAGCAGTACTTC	CASSLSGTGGYEQYF
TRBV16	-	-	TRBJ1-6	TGTGCCAGCAGCCCCCGTTGGGGGGAATCACCCCTCCACTTT	CASSPRWGESPLHF
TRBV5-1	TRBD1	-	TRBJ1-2	TGCGCCAGCAGCCCGCTTGAACGGGACAGCTATGGCTACACCTTC	CASSPLERDSYGYTF
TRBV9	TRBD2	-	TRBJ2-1	TGTGCCAGCAGCGTAGTAACTAGCGCCGTTGTGGGGAATGAGCAGTTCTTC	CASSVVTSAVVGNEQFF
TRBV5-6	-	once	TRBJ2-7	TGTGCCAGCAGTCCAAGCGGTTACGAGCAGTACTTC	CASSPSGYEQYF
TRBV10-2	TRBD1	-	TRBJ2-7	TGCGCCAGCAGAGTCAGGACAGGGGGCTCCTACGAGCAGTACTTC	CASRVRTGGSYEQYF
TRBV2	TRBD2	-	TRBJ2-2	TGTGCCAGCGAAAGCGGCGGGAGAGGCACCGGGGAGCTGTTTTTT	CASESGGRGTGELFF
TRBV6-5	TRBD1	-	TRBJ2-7	TGTGCCAGCAGTTACACCCGACAGGGAAACTACGAGCAGTACTTC	CASSYTRQGNYEQYF
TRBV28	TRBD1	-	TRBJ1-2	TGTGCCAGCAGTTCTACAGGGGCCGGAGGCTACACCTTC	CASSSTGAGGYTF
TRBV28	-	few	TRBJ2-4	TGTGCCGTCCGGGACTTCAAAAACATTCAGTACTTC	CAVRDFKNIQYF
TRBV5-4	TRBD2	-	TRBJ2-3	TGTGCCAGCAGCTTTAGGGCGGGGGGTTTGGATACGCAGTATTTT	CASSFRAGGLDTQYF
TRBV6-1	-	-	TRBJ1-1	TGTGCCAGCAGTCGGGGGGCGGCAGGCTACACTGAAGCTTTCTTT	CASSRGAAGYTEAFF
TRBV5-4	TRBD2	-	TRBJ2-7	TGTGCCAGCAGCCGGGACGTGGGTCTAGCGGGAGTAATTCGCGAGCAGTACTTC	CASSRDVGLAGVIREQYF
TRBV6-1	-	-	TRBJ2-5	TGTGCCAGCAGTGAAGGAGACAGTCGGGAGACCCAGTACTTC	CASSEGDSRETQYF
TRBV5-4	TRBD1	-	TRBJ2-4	TGTGCCAGCAGACCACAGGGGGGAAACATTCAGTACTTC	CASRPQGGNIQYF
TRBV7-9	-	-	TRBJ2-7	TGTGCCAGCAGCTGGGGGGGCAGCTCCTACGAGCAGTACTTC	CASSWGGSSYEQYF
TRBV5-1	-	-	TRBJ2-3	TGCGCCAGCAGCTTGGAAACAACCGACACAGATACGCAGTATTTT	CASSLETTDTDTQYF
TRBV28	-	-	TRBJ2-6	TGTGCCAGCAGGTACACGGTTACCTCTGGGGCCAACGCCCTGACTTTC	CASRYTVTSGANALTF